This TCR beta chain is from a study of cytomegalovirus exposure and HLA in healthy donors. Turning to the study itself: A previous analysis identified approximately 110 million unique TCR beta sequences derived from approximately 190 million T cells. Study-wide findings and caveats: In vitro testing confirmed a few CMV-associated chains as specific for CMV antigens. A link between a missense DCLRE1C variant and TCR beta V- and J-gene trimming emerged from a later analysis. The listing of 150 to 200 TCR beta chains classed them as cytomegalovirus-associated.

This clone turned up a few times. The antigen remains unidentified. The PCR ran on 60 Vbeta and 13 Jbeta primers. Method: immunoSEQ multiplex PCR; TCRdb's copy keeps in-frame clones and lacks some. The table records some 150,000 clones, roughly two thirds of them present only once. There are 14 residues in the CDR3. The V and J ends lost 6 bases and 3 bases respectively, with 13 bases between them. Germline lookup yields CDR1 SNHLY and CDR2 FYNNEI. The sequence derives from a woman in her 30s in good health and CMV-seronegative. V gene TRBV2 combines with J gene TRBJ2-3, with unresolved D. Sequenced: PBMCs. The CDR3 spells CASSGSVWTDTQYF. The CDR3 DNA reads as TGTGCCAGCAGCGGTTCGGTCTGGACAGATACGCAGTATTTT.